This note documents a single TCR beta chain sequence. Its specific antigen is unknown. No much larger clonotype is one base removed from it; base qualities were not supplied. TCR CDR3 regions were amplified from genomic DNA by multiplex PCR using the deep immunoSEQ assay. Extracted genomic DNA from each cell subset was distributed evenly across all wells of several immunoSEQ 96-well plates, and each plate was treated as a replicate. For sorted subsets, each replicate PCR was loaded with about 0.2 ug genomic DNA, equivalent to roughly 30,000 T cell genomes. Purified libraries were quantified with a Qubit 3.0 fluorometer, sized on a Bioanalyzer 2100, and re-quantified with the KAPA Library Quantification kit. Every immunoSEQ 96-well plate was sequenced on a separate single-read 150-cycle Illumina NextSeq 550 flow cell. In the authors' own workflow: The immunoSEQ output contained only junctional sequences without quality scores, so filtering could not match that applied to full-length reads. Sequences were annotated with PyIR, a Python wrapper for IgBLAST v1.9, and V/J genes and CDR3 were assigned using IMGT germline references. Reads with weak V/J assignments (E-value above 1e-6), missing CDR3, stop codons, out-of-frame junctions, or ambiguous translated residues were removed. V3J clonotypes were defined as sequences sharing the same inferred V gene, J gene, and CDR3 amino acid sequence. The percentage overlap between two repertoires was calculated by dividing the number of shared unique clonotypes by the size of the smaller repertoire. RTK rarefaction, the Chao1 estimator, and Recon v2.1 estimates of unobserved clonotypes were used to assess repertoire richness. For all TCRbeta clonotypes obtained by the gDNA method from a few donors, generation probabilities were computed with OLGA. The table was pulled from immuneACCESS by TCRdb, which kept in-frame rearrangements only. Such tables lose some clones; where checked, under half of the loss comes from unresolved V genes, and the rest has no known cause. Clone size and the V and J calls come from that table; the DNA yielded D and trimming. The sample includes more than 2 million clones, with 85% to 95% observed a single time. 0.1% to 0.15% of the sample is held by the ten biggest clonotypes.

The sample belongs to a study of shared clonotypes between healthy human individuals (dated by TCRdb to 2020 to 2022). With respect to the entire study: Three men and a couple of women, aged 18 to 49 years, made up the cohort. The study deeply sequenced blood TCR repertoires of 5 or 6 healthy adults to estimate repertoire size and the extent of clonotype sharing between individuals. For each donor, CD4 naive and CD4 memory were each run on three plates, CD8 naive on two plates, and CD8 memory on one plate. Libraries were prepared and TCR repertoires were sequenced by different laboratories using diverse techniques, in order to increase sequencing depth and limit assay-specific biases. Leukapheresis yielded between about 0.85 and 10 billion PBMCs per donor.

The donors were healthy, HIV-negative adults with no recently reported acute infections or vaccinations. All donors were Caucasian adults living in Nashville, Tennessee, USA. CD4+ T cells were enriched by magnetic negative selection, after which naive cells were positively selected on CD45RA and the negative fraction was taken as the memory subset. Blood was collected by leukapheresis, and PBMCs were isolated by Ficoll-Histopaque density gradient centrifugation and then cryopreserved in liquid nitrogen vapor phase. Purity and quantity of every magnetically sorted T cell population were checked by analytical flow cytometry. Each sorted fraction had its genomic DNA isolated and then quantified by UV absorbance on a Nanodrop 2000c. The paper as a whole reports these results and caveats: Because the study included a small number of donors, the genetic and exposure-history diversity represented was limited. About 5% of naive CD4, 3.5% of naive CD8, 2.3% of memory CD4, and about 0.4% of memory CD8 clonotypes were shared across several donors. Sampling was limited to blood, and TCR repertoires in tissue likely differ from TCR repertoires in blood. Rarefaction of sorted-subset datasets indicated incomplete sequencing despite the large sequencing depth. Pairwise subsampling indicated that sequencing depth was expected to affect the degree of clonotype sharing among donors. Higher generation probabilities were observed for clonotypes shared by all four sorted-subset donors than for non-shared clonotypes. Larger estimated clonotype richness was generally found for naive subsets than for memory subsets.

From its cysteine to its phenylalanine, the CDR3 spans 13 amino acids. CDR3 DNA only is kept here, 39 bases in frame from base 1. The germline V gene specifies WSHSY as CDR1 and SAAADI as CDR2. V is shortened by 8 bases, J by 0 bases, and the region joining them spans 10 bases. The TCR originated in a young man in good health. Sequencing input: naive CD4+ T cells sorted from blood. In light of the paper, this sample's cell subset or site label describes: CD45RA+ positively selected. This sequence uses TRBV10-2 and TRBJ1-1; perhaps TRBD1 is the D gene, with 5 bases matching. The DNA reads as follows: TGCGCCAGCGACCAGGGCCTGAACACTGAAGCTTTCTTT. Protein translation: CASDQGLNTEAFF.